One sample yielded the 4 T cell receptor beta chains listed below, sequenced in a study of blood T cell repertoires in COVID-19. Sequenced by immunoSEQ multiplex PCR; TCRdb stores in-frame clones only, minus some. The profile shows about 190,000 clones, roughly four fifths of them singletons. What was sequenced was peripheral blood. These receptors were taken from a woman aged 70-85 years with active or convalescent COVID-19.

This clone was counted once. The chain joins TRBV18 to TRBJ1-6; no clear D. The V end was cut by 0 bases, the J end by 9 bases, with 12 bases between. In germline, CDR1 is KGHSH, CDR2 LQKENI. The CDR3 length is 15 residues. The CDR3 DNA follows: TGTGCCAGCTCACCACCGTCGACGGAGACTTCACCCCTCCACTTT. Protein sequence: CASSPPSTETSPLHF.

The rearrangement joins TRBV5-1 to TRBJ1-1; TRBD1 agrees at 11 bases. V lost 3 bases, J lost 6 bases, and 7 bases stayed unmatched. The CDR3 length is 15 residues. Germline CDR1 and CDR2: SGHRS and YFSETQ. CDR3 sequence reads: CASSSKDRGLSEAFF. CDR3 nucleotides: TGCGCCAGCAGCTCCAAGGACAGGGGGCTGTCTGAAGCTTTCTTT.

The CDR3 DNA reads TGTGCCAGCAGTTATCTAGCGGGAGTAGGCGATGAGCAGTTCTTC. This translates into CASSYLAGVGDEQFF. The rearrangement joins TRBV6-5 to TRBJ2-1, with TRBD2 identical over 10 bases. V lost 3 bases to trimming and J lost 8 bases; unmatched junction nucleotides: 7. Germline CDR1 is MNHEY and CDR2 is SVGAGI. This CDR3 has 15 amino acids.

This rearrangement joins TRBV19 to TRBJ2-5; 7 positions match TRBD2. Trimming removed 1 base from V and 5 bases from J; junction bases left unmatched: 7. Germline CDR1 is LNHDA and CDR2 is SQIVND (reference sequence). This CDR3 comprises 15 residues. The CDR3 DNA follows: TGTGCCAGTAGTATAGTTCAGGGCGGGAGTGAGACCCAGTACTTC. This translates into CASSIVQGGSETQYF.